Below, 27 T cell receptor beta chains from the same sample are listed, as sequenced in a study of OX40 agonist ivuxolimab in advanced cancers. Clones were sequenced by immunoSEQ multiplex PCR, and TCRdb holds only the in-frame ones, with some missing. The profile covers 120,000 or so clones, with around nine tenths appearing a single time and around 0.26% taken by the ten largest. Specimen: CD4+ or CD8+ T cells sorted from blood, collected in a trial of the OX40 agonist ivuxolimab. Every receptor here comes from an adult with an advanced solid tumor such as melanoma, head and neck, liver or kidney cancer.

V is TRBV30 and J is TRBJ2-1; 7 positions match TRBD2. The V gene end was trimmed by 0 bases and the J gene end by 6 bases; junction bases not matched to a gene: 8. The CDR3 consists of 15 residues. CDR1 is GTSNPN, CDR2 SVGIG, per germline (reference sequence). CDR3 residues: CAWSVFGGGPNEQFF. CDR3 nucleotide sequence: TGTGCCTGGAGTGTATTCGGCGGGGGACCCAATGAGCAGTTCTTC.

The chain recombines TRBV15 with TRBJ1-2; the D gene is possibly TRBD1 (5 bases). Germline V gene lookup returns CDR1 LNHNV and CDR2 YYDKDF (reference sequence). Trimming cost V 1 base and J 7 bases, with 16 bases left between them. The CDR3 totals 15 residues. As DNA, the CDR3 is TGTGCCACCAGCAGAGTAACAATAGGGGCCGTTGGCTACACCTTC. It encodes CATSRVTIGAVGYTF.

This sequence joins TRBV10-3 and TRBJ1-4; 7 nucleotides align to TRBD1. V was clipped by 2 bases and J by 6 bases; unmatched bases: 6. The CDR3 sequence is 15 residues long. Germline V gene lookup returns CDR1 ENHRY and CDR2 SYGVKD. The CDR3 nucleotides are TGTGCCATCAGTGAGAGTGCCGGGACAGATGAAAAACTGTTTTTT. As protein: CAISESAGTDEKLFF.

This clone was seen only once. The chain recombines TRBV5-1 with TRBJ2-5, with D unresolved. CDR1 is SGHRS and CDR2 is YFSETQ in the germline V gene. Trimming removed 3 bases from V and 5 bases from J, with 17 bases in between. This CDR3 region has 15 residues. The CDR3 nucleotides are TGCGCCAGCAGCTCTTTGACAAGCAGTTGGGAGACCCAGTACTTC. Encoded protein: CASSSLTSSWETQYF.

This chain joins TRBV2 and TRBJ2-1; D possibly corresponds to TRBD1 (6 bases). This CDR3 has 14 amino acids. Trimming removed 6 bases at V and 2 bases at J, with 11 bases between. In germline, CDR1 is SNHLY, CDR2 FYNNEI. The CDR3 bases are TGTGCCAGCAGGGTACAGGGAACCTACAATGAGCAGTTCTTC. Translating it yields CASRVQGTYNEQFF. Complete variable domain (other parts from reference TRBV2 and TRBJ2-1): EPEVTQTPSHQVTQMGQEVILRCVPISNHLYFYWYRQILGQKVEFLVSFYNNEISEKSEIFDDQFSVERPDGSNFTLKIRSTKLEDSAMYFCASRVQGTYNEQFFGPGTRLTVL.

This clone has just one count. This chain uses TRBV4-2 with TRBJ1-1; the D is unclear. Trimming took 4 bases from V and 1 from J, leaving 16 bases between them. Germline V gives CDR1 LGHNA, CDR2 YNFKEQ. CDR3 length: 16 amino acids. This chain's CDR3 is CASSRPTGLGNTEAFF. In DNA form, the CDR3 reads TGTGCCAGCAGCCGCCCGACGGGGTTGGGGAACACTGAAGCTTTCTTT.

The chain couples TRBV6-5 to TRBJ1-2; the match to TRBD1 covers 11 bases. The CDR3 extends over 14 amino acids. V was clipped by 2 bases and J by 4 bases; unmatched bases: 0. The germline CDR1 and CDR2 sequences are MNHEY and SVGAGI. CDR3 sequence reads: CASSYGTGGYGYTF. The CDR3 bases are TGTGCCAGCAGTTACGGGACAGGGGGCTATGGCTACACCTTC.

J is TRBJ1-5 and V is TRBV10-3; D possibly corresponds to TRBD1 (5 bases). The length of the CDR3 is 15 residues. Trimming shortened V by 3 bases and J by 6 bases, and 15 bases separated the two germline ends. Germline V gene sequence: CDR1 ENHRY, CDR2 SYGVKD. This chain's CDR3 is CAISDGARGGQPQHF. In DNA form, the CDR3 reads TGTGCCATCAGTGATGGGGCGCGGGGGGGTCAGCCCCAGCATTTT.

This chain links TRBV7-2 with TRBJ2-3; no definite D call. The CDR3 consists of 13 residues. Germline V lookup: CDR1 SGHTA, CDR2 FQGNSA. V lost 2 bases to trimming and J lost 2 bases, with 5 bases between them. The CDR3 sequence: CASSLQATDTQYF. CDR3 coding DNA: TGTGCCAGCAGCTTACAGGCCACAGATACGCAGTATTTT.

The V call is TRBV7-9, the J call TRBJ1-1; no clear D. CDR3 length: 14 residues. Germline V gene sequence: CDR1 SEHNR, CDR2 FQNEAQ (reference sequence). V was cut by 1 base and J by 2 bases, with 8 bases left in between. The CDR3: CASSLDLGNTEAFF. The CDR3, as DNA: TGTGCCAGCAGCTTAGATCTGGGAAACACTGAAGCTTTCTTT.

V is TRBV19 and J is TRBJ2-2; no clear D. Trimming cost V 6 bases and J 1 base, with 3 bases left between them. Germline V lookup: CDR1 LNHDA, CDR2 SQIVND (reference sequence). The CDR3 contains 12 residues. In nucleotides, the CDR3 is TGTGCCAGTAGCCTGAACACCGGGGAGCTGTTTTTT. As protein: CASSLNTGELFF.

This chain joins TRBV4-3 and TRBJ1-3, with 7 bases matching TRBD1. CDR1 and CDR2 (germline): LGHNA, YSLEER. CDR3 length: 16 amino acids. V lost 2 bases, J lost 0 bases, and 4 bases stayed unmatched. The CDR3 protein is CASSQLAGGSGNTIYF. The CDR3 bases are TGCGCCAGCAGCCAACTTGCAGGGGGCTCTGGAAACACCATATATTTT.

The chain uses TRBV4-2 and TRBJ2-2; D unresolved. Trimming left V 3 bases short and J 6 bases short, with 11 bases between. The CDR3 is 14 residues long. Germline-derived CDR1 and CDR2 are LGHNA and YNFKEQ. The CDR3: CASSQIDSSGELFF. CDR3 coding DNA: TGTGCCAGCAGCCAGATCGATAGCTCCGGGGAGCTGTTTTTT.

The V call is TRBV7-2, the J call TRBJ2-7; the D is unclear. The CDR3 consists of 13 residues. Germline loops: CDR1 SGHTA, CDR2 FQGNSA. The ends were cut back, 1 base at V and 7 bases at J, with 11 bases in the middle. CDR3 loop: CASSLVGIEEQYF. DNA for the CDR3: TGTGCCAGCAGCTTAGTTGGGATTGAAGAGCAGTACTTC.

In its sample, this clone was seen once. The chain links TRBV6-5 to TRBJ2-7; D gene unclear. This CDR3 spans 16 amino acids. Germline CDR1 is MNHEY and CDR2 is SVGAGI. V gave up 2 bases and J gave up 0 bases, with 14 bases separating them. The CDR3 nucleotides are TGTGCCAGCAGTTACGGCCCCCACTACGGCTCCTACGAGCAGTACTTC. It encodes CASSYGPHYGSYEQYF.

The gene calls are TRBV7-2 and TRBJ2-1, with 8 bases lining up with TRBD1. Germline values: CDR1 SGHTA, CDR2 FQGNSA. There are 14 residues in the CDR3. Germline trimming cut 5 bases from V and 8 bases from J; bases unmatched to any gene: 8. CDR3 DNA: TGTGCCAGCAGCCGATCAGGGGGCTTGGATGAGCAGTTCTTC. Protein: CASSRSGGLDEQFF.

The V gene is TRBV6-4, the J gene TRBJ1-6, with 8 positions matching TRBD1. V lost 2 bases, J lost 6 bases, and 15 bases stayed unmatched. The CDR3 consists of 19 residues. Per germline, CDR1 MRHNA and CDR2 SNTAGT. In DNA form, the CDR3 reads TGTGCCAGCAGTGACCGTGGGCAGGGGGCACCTCTGATTAATTCACCCCTCCACTTT. This gives the protein CASSDRGQGAPLINSPLHF.

This clone was counted once. V gene TRBV4-1 combines with J gene TRBJ2-3, with 7 bases identical to TRBD2. The V segment lost 1 base and the J segment 1 base; nucleotides outside the gene matches: 5. Germline CDR1 is MGHRA and CDR2 is YSYEKL. This CDR3 has 16 residues. The CDR3 loop reads CASSQVGRGGTDTQYF. The CDR3 region has the DNA TGCGCCAGCAGCCAAGTGGGTCGGGGGGGCACAGATACGCAGTATTTT.

The rearrangement links TRBV11-2 to TRBJ1-1; D is unclear. With 0 bases removed from V and 0 bases from J, the gap between germline ends came to 5 bases. Germline V gene sequence: CDR1 SGHAT, CDR2 FQNNGV. This CDR3 is built from 14 residues. CDR3 loop: CASSLDFLNTEAFF. The CDR3, as DNA: TGTGCCAGCAGCTTAGATTTCCTGAACACTGAAGCTTTCTTT.

This sequence joins TRBV5-8 and TRBJ2-2; TRBD2 aligns across 8 bases. The CDR3 length is 16 residues. The J segment lost 1 base and the V segment lost 3 bases, leaving 5 bases of the junction unmatched. Germline V gives CDR1 SGHTS, CDR2 YDEGEE. The CDR3 region is CASSSAAGGNTGELFF. The CDR3 nucleotides are TGTGCCAGCAGCTCAGCGGCGGGGGGGAACACCGGGGAGCTGTTTTTT.

V is TRBV9 and J is TRBJ1-4, with D perhaps TRBD1 (5 bases). The germline CDR1 and CDR2 sequences are SGDLS and YYNGEE. Trimming took off 0 bases at V and 3 bases at J, with 9 bases between the two ends. This CDR3 spans 15 amino acids. In DNA, the CDR3 is TGTGCCAGCAGCGTAGTCGGGACGCCTAATGAAAAACTGTTTTTT. Encoded protein: CASSVVGTPNEKLFF.

In the case of this clone: Compared with germline, one end of the junction differs, possibly owing to a read error. V and J are TRBV5-4 and TRBJ2-2; 8 bases are shared with TRBD2. CDR3 size: 15 residues. Germline V gene sequence: CDR1 SGHNT, CDR2 YYREEE (reference sequence). The CDR3 protein is CASNLAGGRDGELFF. The CDR3 DNA follows: TGTGCCAGCAACTTGGCGGGGGGCCGGGACGGGGAGCTGTTTTTT.

This chain's CDR3 is CAISGRRTGVRNTEAFF. Here the CDR3 DNA reads TGTGCCATCAGTGGTAGGAGGACAGGGGTCCGAAACACTGAAGCTTTCTTT. This sequence joins TRBV10-3 and TRBJ1-1, with 9 bases matching TRBD1. The CDR3 contains 17 residues. The junction had 11 bases not matched to a gene; V was cut back by 4 bases and J by 2 bases. Germline V gene sequence: CDR1 ENHRY, CDR2 SYGVKD.

V usage is TRBV10-3 and J usage is TRBJ2-7, with D maybe TRBD2 (5 bases). CDR3 length equals 16 residues. Trimming pared 3 bases from V and 2 bases from J, leaving 17 bases between. Germline-derived CDR1 and CDR2 are ENHRY and SYGVKD. The CDR3 is CAISDLRGPTAYEQYF. The CDR3 DNA follows: TGTGCCATCAGTGATCTACGGGGTCCGACGGCCTACGAGCAGTACTTC.

The genes are TRBV7-6 and TRBJ2-7; 7 bases line up with TRBD1. V lost 5 bases to trimming and J lost 0 bases; unmatched junction nucleotides: 13. Germline V CDR1 and CDR2: SGHVS, FNYEAQ. This CDR3 comprises 17 residues. CDR3 DNA: TGTGCCAGCAGCCGCACTTACTCGAGGGGGCTCTCCTACGAGCAGTACTTC. Translation: CASSRTYSRGLSYEQYF.

The chain combines TRBV4-3 with TRBJ2-3; TRBD1 might be the D (7 bases). Looked up from germline, CDR1 is LGHNA and CDR2 is YSLEER. This CDR3 is built from 14 residues. The germline V and J ends were trimmed by 6 bases and 2 bases, with 12 bases remaining between them. The DNA for the CDR3 is TGCGCCAGCAGTCGGGGGACAGACACAGATACGCAGTATTTT. It translates to CASSRGTDTDTQYF.

The rearrangement joins TRBV27 to TRBJ1-2; D ambiguous. The V gene lost 6 bases and the J gene lost 4 bases, with 12 bases spanning the gap. The CDR3 runs to 13 residues. Per germline, CDR1 MNHEY and CDR2 SMNVEV (reference sequence). As DNA, the CDR3 is TGTGCCAGCAGCCCCGGGCGGGTCTATGGCTACACCTTC. Amino acids: CASSPGRVYGYTF.